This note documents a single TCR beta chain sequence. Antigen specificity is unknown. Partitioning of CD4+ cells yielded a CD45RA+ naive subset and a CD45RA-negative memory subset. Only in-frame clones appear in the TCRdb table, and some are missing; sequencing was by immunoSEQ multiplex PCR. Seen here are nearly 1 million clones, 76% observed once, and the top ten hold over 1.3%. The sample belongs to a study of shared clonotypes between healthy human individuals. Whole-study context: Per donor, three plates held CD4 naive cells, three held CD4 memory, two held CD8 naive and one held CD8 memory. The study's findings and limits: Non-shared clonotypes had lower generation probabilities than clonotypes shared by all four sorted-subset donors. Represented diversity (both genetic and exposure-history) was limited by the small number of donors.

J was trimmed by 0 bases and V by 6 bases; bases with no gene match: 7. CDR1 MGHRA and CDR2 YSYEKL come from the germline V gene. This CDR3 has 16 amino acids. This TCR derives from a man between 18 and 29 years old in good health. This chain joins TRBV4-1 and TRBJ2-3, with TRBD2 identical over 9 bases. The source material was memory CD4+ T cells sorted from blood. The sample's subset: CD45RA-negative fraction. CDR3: CASRRSGGYSTDTQYF. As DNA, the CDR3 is TGCGCCAGCAGGCGAAGCGGGGGGTATAGCACAGATACGCAGTATTTT.